The 9 T cell receptor beta chains below come from one sample, sequenced in a study of shared clonotypes between healthy human individuals. Terminally differentiated effector memory CD45RA+ cells were excluded from the naive CD8 cells, which were CD45RO-negative and positively selected for CCR7. Using immunoSEQ multiplex PCR, the repertoire was profiled, and TCRdb retains in-frame clones only, with some absent. This table holds about 820,000 clones, roughly 92% found once. Sequenced sample: naive CD8+ T cells sorted from blood. These receptors originate from a man aged 25 to 40 in good health.

The chain's CDR3 is CASRPGSSDTQYF. The CDR3 bases are TGTGCCAGCAGACCCGGGAGTTCAGATACGCAGTATTTT. V and J are TRBV7-9 and TRBJ2-3, with D possibly matching TRBD2 (6 bases). CDR1 and CDR2 from the germline V gene are SEHNR and FQNEAQ (reference sequence). V lost 6 bases and J 4 bases, leaving 11 bases between the germline ends. The CDR3 has 13 residues.

As to this clone: The limits of the CDR3 on the DNA are not certain, so only TCRdb's listed CDR3 is given. The chain links TRBV21-1 to TRBJ2-7; TRBD1 is the table's D call, not checked against the DNA. TRBV21-1 is a documented pseudogene. The CDR3 length equals 16 residues, ends included. The CDR3 loop is CASSGVGQGATYEQYF.

Written as DNA, the CDR3 is TGTGCCAGCAGCGATCTTCAGGTCTCTGGGGCCAACGTCCTGACTTTC. This encodes CASSDLQVSGANVLTF. The V gene is TRBV7-6, the J gene TRBJ2-6; D unresolved. V gave up 5 bases and J gave up 0 bases, with 11 bases separating them. Germline values: CDR1 SGHVS, CDR2 FNYEAQ. The CDR3 runs 16 residues.

This chain joins TRBV19 and TRBJ1-2; D is uncertain. V dropped 1 base and J dropped 4 bases, with 22 bases sitting between them. The CDR3 extends over 18 amino acids. Germline V gene data show CDR1 as LNHDA and CDR2 as SQIVND (reference sequence). For the CDR3, the DNA is TGTGCCAGTAGTATAGCCTTTAGGAGCACGTCGTGGATCTATGGCTACACCTTC. This sequence encodes CASSIAFRSTSWIYGYTF.

This rearrangement joins TRBV28 to TRBJ2-1, with D possibly matching TRBD1 (6 bases). The CDR3 extends over 14 amino acids. Trimming removed 2 bases from V and 8 bases from J, with 13 bases in between. Per the germline V gene, CDR1 is MDHEN and CDR2 is SYDVKM. The CDR3 DNA reads as TGTGCCAGCAGTTTAGGACAGCCGATCGATGAGCAGTTCTTC. It codes for CASSLGQPIDEQFF.

This rearrangement joins TRBV27 to TRBJ2-1, with 12 bases identical to TRBD1. Germline V gene sequence: CDR1 MNHEY, CDR2 SMNVEV (reference sequence). There are 18 residues in the CDR3. Trimming cost V 2 bases and J 6 bases; bases outside gene matches: 11. CDR3 sequence: CASSLRDRGRPEANEQFF. The CDR3 DNA is TGTGCCAGCAGTTTACGGGACAGGGGGCGACCCGAGGCCAATGAGCAGTTCTTC.

The chain has TRBV7-9 and TRBJ2-1; TRBD2 is a possible D gene (6 bases). CDR3 size: 12 residues. V lost 4 bases to trimming and J lost 8 bases, with 9 bases between them. Germline assignment: CDR1 SEHNR and CDR2 FQNEAQ (reference sequence). CDR3 in amino acids: CASSSREDEQFF. In nucleotides, the CDR3 is TGTGCCAGCAGCTCAAGGGAGGATGAGCAGTTCTTC.

V is TRBV27 and J is TRBJ2-5; no reliable D call. The CDR3 length is 11 residues. The germline V gene has CDR1 MNHEY and CDR2 SMNVEV (reference sequence). V lost 4 bases to trimming and J lost 5 bases, with 5 bases between them. The DNA for the CDR3 is TGTGCCAGCAGTTCAACGGAGACCCAGTACTTC. Amino acids: CASSSTETQYF.

This clone was recorded once. The chain employs TRBV7-3 and TRBJ2-7; D is perhaps TRBD2 (5 bases). V was trimmed by 0 bases and J by 2 bases, leaving 14 bases between them. This CDR3 contains 16 residues. Germline V gene lookup returns CDR1 SGHTA and CDR2 FQGTGA. CDR3 protein: CASSLTRGGPTYEQYF. The CDR3 bases are TGTGCCAGCAGCTTAACGAGAGGCGGGCCTACCTACGAGCAGTACTTC.